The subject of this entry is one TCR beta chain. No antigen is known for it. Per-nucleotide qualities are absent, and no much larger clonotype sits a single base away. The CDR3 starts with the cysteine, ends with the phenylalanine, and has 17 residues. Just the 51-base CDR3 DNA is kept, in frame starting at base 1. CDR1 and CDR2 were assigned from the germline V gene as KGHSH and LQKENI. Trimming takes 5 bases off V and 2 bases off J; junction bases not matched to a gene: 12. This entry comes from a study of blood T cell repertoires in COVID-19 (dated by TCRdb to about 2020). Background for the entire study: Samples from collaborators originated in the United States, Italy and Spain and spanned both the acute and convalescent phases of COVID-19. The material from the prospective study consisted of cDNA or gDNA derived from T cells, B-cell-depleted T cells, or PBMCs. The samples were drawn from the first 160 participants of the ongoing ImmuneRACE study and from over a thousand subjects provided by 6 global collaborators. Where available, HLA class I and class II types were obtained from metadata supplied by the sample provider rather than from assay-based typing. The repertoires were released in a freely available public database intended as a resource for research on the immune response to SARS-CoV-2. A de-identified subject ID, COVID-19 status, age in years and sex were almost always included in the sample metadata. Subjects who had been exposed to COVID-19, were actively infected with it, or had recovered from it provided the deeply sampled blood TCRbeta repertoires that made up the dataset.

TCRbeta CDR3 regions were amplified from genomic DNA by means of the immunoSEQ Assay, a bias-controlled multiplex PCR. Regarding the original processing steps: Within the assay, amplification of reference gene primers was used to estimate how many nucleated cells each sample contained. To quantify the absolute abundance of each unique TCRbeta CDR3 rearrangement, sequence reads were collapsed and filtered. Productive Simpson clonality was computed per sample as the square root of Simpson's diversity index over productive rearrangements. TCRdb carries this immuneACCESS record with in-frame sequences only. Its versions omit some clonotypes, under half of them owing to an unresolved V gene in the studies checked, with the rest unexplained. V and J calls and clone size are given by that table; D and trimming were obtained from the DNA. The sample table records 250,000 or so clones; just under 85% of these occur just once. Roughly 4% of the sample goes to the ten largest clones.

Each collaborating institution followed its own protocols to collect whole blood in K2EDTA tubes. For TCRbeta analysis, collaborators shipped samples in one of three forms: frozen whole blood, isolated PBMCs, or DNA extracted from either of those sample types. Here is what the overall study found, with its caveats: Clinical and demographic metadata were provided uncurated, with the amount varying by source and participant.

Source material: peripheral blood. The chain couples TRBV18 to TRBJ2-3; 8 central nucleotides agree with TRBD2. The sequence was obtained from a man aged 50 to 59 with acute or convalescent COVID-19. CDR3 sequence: CASSAQEAGANTDTQYF. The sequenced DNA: TGTGCCAGCTCAGCACAGGAAGCGGGGGCAAACACAGATACGCAGTATTTT.